The 18 T cell receptor beta chains listed next were all sequenced from one sample in a study of shared clonotypes between healthy human individuals. The assay was immunoSEQ multiplex PCR, and TCRdb's table has in-frame clones only and misses some. In the table there are 2 million to 3 million clones, approximately 93% of which are singletons. Sequenced: naive CD4+ T cells from PBMCs. Subset denoted: CD45RA+ positively selected. These receptors were taken from a man aged 18 to 29 in good health. Some clones in this sample may be carry-over from other donors' samples.

V usage is TRBV28 and J usage is TRBJ2-2; D possibly corresponds to TRBD2 (5 bases). The CDR3 runs 14 residues. With 5 bases removed from V and 7 bases from J, the gap between germline ends came to 14 bases. Germline-derived CDR1 and CDR2 are MDHEN and SYDVKM. CDR3 region: CASSSGRPFGELFF. CDR3 bases: TGTGCCAGCAGTAGCGGACGCCCCTTCGGGGAGCTGTTTTTT.

The J gene is TRBJ2-1, the V gene TRBV30; 12 nucleotides align to TRBD2. V lost 5 bases, J lost 9 bases, and 11 bases stayed unmatched. Germline V gene lookup returns CDR1 GTSNPN and CDR2 SVGIG (reference sequence). This CDR3 has 15 amino acids. The CDR3 nucleotides read TGTGCCTGGTTACTAGCGGGAGGAATCCGGAGTGAGCAGTTCTTC. Translated: CAWLLAGGIRSEQFF.

With regard to this clone: Germline is not matched at one junction end, which may reflect a read error. The rearrangement uses TRBV7-2 and TRBJ2-7; 11 nucleotides align to TRBD2. The CDR3 totals 15 residues. Germline lookup yields CDR1 SGHTA and CDR2 FQGNSA. The CDR3 DNA sequence: TGTGCCAGCAGCATGACTAGCGGGATTACTTACGAGCAGTGCTTC. Translating it yields CASSMTSGITYEQCF.

This clone was seen only once. The CDR3 region is CASSTGDRTGELFF. CDR3 bases: TGTGCCAGCTCAACAGGGGATCGCACCGGGGAGCTGTTTTTT. The V gene is TRBV28, the J gene TRBJ2-2, with 7 bases identical to TRBD1. This CDR3 region has 14 residues. J was trimmed by 4 bases and V by 8 bases; bases with no gene match: 7. In germline, CDR1 is MDHEN, CDR2 SYDVKM.

To note about this clone: This sample includes further DNA sequences coding for the same CDR3. V and J are TRBV9 and TRBJ1-3; D uncertain. Germline V gene data show CDR1 as SGDLS and CDR2 as YYNGEE. V lost 0 bases to trimming and J lost 0 bases, with 7 bases between them. The CDR3 runs 15 residues. The CDR3 DNA reads as TGTGCCAGCAGCGTAGCCTCTAGCTCTGGAAACACCATATATTTT. This sequence encodes CASSVASSSGNTIYF.

This clone was seen a single time. The chain couples TRBV27 to TRBJ2-6; no clear D gene. V dropped 6 bases and J dropped 0 bases, with 6 bases sitting between them. CDR3 length: 14 amino acids. The germline gives CDR1 MNHEY, CDR2 SMNVEV (reference sequence). The CDR3 loop is CASRHLSGANVLTF. The CDR3 nucleotides read TGTGCCAGCAGACACCTCTCTGGGGCCAACGTCCTGACTTTC.

This chain links TRBV4-2 with TRBJ2-3, with unresolved D. Between the trimmed V and J ends, which lost 0 bases and 1 base, there was a span of 8 bases. There are 15 residues in the CDR3. The germline CDR1 and CDR2 sequences are LGHNA and YNFKEQ. The CDR3 loop is CASSQDALGTDTQYF. The DNA of the CDR3 is TGTGCCAGCAGCCAAGATGCCCTGGGCACAGATACGCAGTATTTT.

The chain uses TRBV9 and TRBJ1-2; TRBD1 matches at 7 bases. CDR3 length: 15 residues. Germline V gene sequence: CDR1 SGDLS, CDR2 YYNGEE. Trimming at V came to 1 base and at J to 3 bases, leaving 6 bases not matched to a gene. This CDR3 reads CASSVIAGGDYGYTF. The CDR3 nucleotides are TGTGCCAGCAGCGTAATCGCAGGGGGGGACTATGGCTACACCTTC.

The CDR3 DNA reads TGTGCCAGCAGCTTATTGCCGTCGAGCTCCTACAATGAGCAGTTCTTC. Translating gives CASSLLPSSSYNEQFF. The rearrangement uses TRBV7-3 and TRBJ2-1; D uncertain. V dropped 2 bases and J dropped 0 bases, with 11 bases sitting between them. CDR1 and CDR2 (germline): SGHTA, FQGTGA. This CDR3 spans 16 amino acids.

The rearrangement links TRBV19 to TRBJ2-3; D remains unclear. This CDR3 contains 15 residues. Deletions cut 5 bases from V and 0 bases from J, with 12 bases between. Germline V gives CDR1 LNHDA, CDR2 SQIVND (reference sequence). CDR3 region: CASSFGPMSTDTQYF. CDR3 coding DNA: TGTGCCAGTAGTTTCGGCCCGATGAGCACAGATACGCAGTATTTT. Full variable domain (outside the CDR3, taken from reference TRBV19 and TRBJ2-3): DGGITQSPKYLFRKEGQNVTLSCEQNLNHDAMYWYRQDPGQGLRLIYYSQIVNDFQKGDIAEGYSVSREKKESFPLTVTSAQKNPTAFYLCASSFGPMSTDTQYFGPGTRLTVL.

The chain uses TRBV5-4 and TRBJ2-7; TRBD2 might be the D (6 bases). The V end was cut by 4 bases, the J end by 5 bases, with 13 bases between. CDR1 and CDR2 from the germline V gene are SGHNT and YYREEE (reference sequence). The CDR3 is 13 residues long. CDR3 nucleotide sequence: TGTGCCAGCAGCCTCGACGGGGGACACGAGCAGTACTTC. Its translation: CASSLDGGHEQYF. Based on the CDR3 plus reference TRBV5-4 and TRBJ2-7, the full variable domain is ETGVTQSPTHLIKTRGQQVTLRCSSQSGHNTVSWYQQALGQGPQFIFQYYREEENGRGNFPPRFSGLQFPNYSSELNVNALELDDSALYLCASSLDGGHEQYFGPGTRLTVT.

This clone was found a few times. The chain has TRBV10-1 and TRBJ1-2, with TRBD1 as a possible D gene (6 bases). V was pared by 4 bases and J by 10 bases, with 16 bases between. There are 13 residues in the CDR3. Germline CDR1 and CDR2: WNHNN and SYGVQD (reference sequence). The DNA of the CDR3 is TGCGCCAGCAGTGTAGACAGGTTTAAGGACTACACCTTC. Translating it yields CASSVDRFKDYTF.

The J gene is TRBJ1-5, the V gene TRBV2, with D unresolved. V was pared by 5 bases and J by 3 bases, with 11 bases between. The CDR3 extends over 14 amino acids. Germline lookup yields CDR1 SNHLY and CDR2 FYNNEI. CDR3 in amino acids: CASSRQRNNQPQHF. DNA for the CDR3: TGTGCCAGCAGTCGGCAACGGAACAATCAGCCCCAGCATTTT.

This chain joins TRBV30 and TRBJ1-1; D may be TRBD1 (5 bases). V lost 6 bases, J lost 4 bases, and 12 bases lay in between. CDR3 length: 12 amino acids. The germline V gene encodes CDR1 GTSNPN and CDR2 SVGIG (reference sequence). The DNA of the CDR3 is TGTGCCTGCTACCCGAGGGGCACTGAAGCTTTCTTT. Amino acid sequence: CACYPRGTEAFF.

This CDR3 is CASSLSTGPSTDTQYF. DNA for the CDR3: TGCGCCAGCAGCCTATCGACAGGGCCTAGCACAGATACGCAGTATTTT. The V gene is TRBV4-1, the J gene TRBJ2-3; 7 bases fit TRBD1. V was clipped by 4 bases and J by 0 bases; unmatched bases: 7. This CDR3 contains 16 residues. Germline V gene data show CDR1 as MGHRA and CDR2 as YSYEKL.

V and J are TRBV4-3 and TRBJ2-2, with D possibly matching TRBD1 (6 bases). Germline V gene sequence: CDR1 LGHNA, CDR2 YSLEER. Trimming pared 0 bases from V and 7 bases from J, leaving 18 bases between. The CDR3 totals 17 residues. The CDR3 sequence: CASSQEQIQGFGGELFF. DNA for the CDR3: TGCGCCAGCAGCCAAGAACAAATACAGGGATTCGGCGGGGAGCTGTTTTTT.

The chain joins TRBV19 to TRBJ2-1; 8 nucleotides match TRBD2. Trimming removed 7 bases from V and 6 bases from J; junction bases left unmatched: 8. Germline V gives CDR1 LNHDA, CDR2 SQIVND (reference sequence). The CDR3 runs to 14 residues. The DNA for the CDR3 is TGTGCCAGTACTGGGACTAGGAGTGGCAATGAGCAGTTCTTC. It yields the protein CASTGTRSGNEQFF.

This rearrangement joins TRBV30 to TRBJ1-5; 7 bases are shared with TRBD1. The CDR3 consists of 15 residues. V was clipped by 0 bases and J by 5 bases; unmatched bases: 7. Germline CDR1 is GTSNPN and CDR2 is SVGIG (reference sequence). The CDR3 DNA follows: TGTGCCTGGAGTGTAGTGGCAGGGGGAGATCAGCCCCAGCATTTT. This sequence encodes CAWSVVAGGDQPQHF.